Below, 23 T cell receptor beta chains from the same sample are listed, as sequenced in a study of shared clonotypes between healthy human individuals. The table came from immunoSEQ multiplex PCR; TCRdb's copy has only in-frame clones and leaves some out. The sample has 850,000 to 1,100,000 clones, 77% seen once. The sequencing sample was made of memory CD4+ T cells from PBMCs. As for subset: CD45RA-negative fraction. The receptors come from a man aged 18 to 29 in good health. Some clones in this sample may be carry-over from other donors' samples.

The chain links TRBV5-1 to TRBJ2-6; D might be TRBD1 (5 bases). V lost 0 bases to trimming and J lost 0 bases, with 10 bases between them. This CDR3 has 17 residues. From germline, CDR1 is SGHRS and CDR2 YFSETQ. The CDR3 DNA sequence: TGCGCCAGCAGCTTGGCAAGCAGGGTCTCTGGGGCCAACGTCCTGACTTTC. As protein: CASSLASRVSGANVLTF.

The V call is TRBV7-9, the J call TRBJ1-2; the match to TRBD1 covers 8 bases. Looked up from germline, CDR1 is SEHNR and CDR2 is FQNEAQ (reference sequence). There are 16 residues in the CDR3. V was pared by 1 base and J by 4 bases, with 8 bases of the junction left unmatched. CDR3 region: CASSLDGQGAFYGYTF. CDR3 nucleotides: TGTGCCAGCAGCTTAGATGGGCAGGGGGCGTTCTATGGCTACACCTTC.

CDR3 region: CASSPGWGVDGYTF. DNA for the CDR3: TGCGCCAGCAGCCCCGGATGGGGGGTAGATGGCTACACCTTC. The chain joins TRBV5-1 to TRBJ1-2; D possibly corresponds to TRBD1 (5 bases). V was shortened by 4 bases and J by 6 bases, with 16 bases between the two germline ends. Per the germline V gene, CDR1 is SGHRS and CDR2 is YFSETQ. This CDR3 has 14 residues.

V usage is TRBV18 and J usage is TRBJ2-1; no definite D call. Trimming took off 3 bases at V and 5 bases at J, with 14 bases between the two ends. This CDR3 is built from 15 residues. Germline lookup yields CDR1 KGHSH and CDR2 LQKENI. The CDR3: CASSPTRLDNNEQFF. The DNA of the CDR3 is TGTGCCAGCTCACCTACACGACTTGACAACAATGAGCAGTTCTTC.

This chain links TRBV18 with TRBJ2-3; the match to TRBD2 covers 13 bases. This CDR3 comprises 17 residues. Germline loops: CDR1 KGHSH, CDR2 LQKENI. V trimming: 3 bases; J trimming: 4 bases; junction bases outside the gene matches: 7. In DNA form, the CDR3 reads TGTGCCAGCTCACCGGGACTAGCGGGAACGGGAGCAGATACGCAGTATTTT. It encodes CASSPGLAGTGADTQYF.

CDR3 in amino acids: CASSWGKGDYGYTF. Written as DNA, the CDR3 is TGTGCCAGCAGTTGGGGCAAGGGGGACTATGGCTACACCTTC. V is TRBV6-1 and J is TRBJ1-2; D perhaps matches TRBD1 (6 bases). Trimming left V 5 bases short and J 3 bases short, with 13 bases between. Germline lookup yields CDR1 MNHNS and CDR2 SASEGT. CDR3 length: 14 residues.

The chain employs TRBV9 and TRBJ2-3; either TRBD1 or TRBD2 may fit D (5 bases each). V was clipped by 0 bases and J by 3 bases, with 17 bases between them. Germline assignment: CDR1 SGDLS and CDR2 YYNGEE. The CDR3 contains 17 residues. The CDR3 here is CASSVDRGARTTDTQYF. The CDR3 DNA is TGTGCCAGCAGCGTAGACAGAGGGGCTCGCACAACAGATACGCAGTATTTT.

The CDR3 is CASSSQGYSGANVLTF. The CDR3 DNA is TGCGCCAGCAGCTCACAGGGATACTCTGGGGCCAACGTCCTGACTTTC. This chain joins TRBV5-1 and TRBJ2-6; a possible D gene is TRBD1 (6 bases). Deletions cut 3 bases from V and 0 bases from J, with 10 bases between. This CDR3 spans 16 amino acids. CDR1 is SGHRS, CDR2 YFSETQ, per germline. Complete variable domain (other parts from reference TRBV5-1 and TRBJ2-6): KAGVTQTPRYLIKTRGQQVTLSCSPISGHRSVSWYQQTPGQGLQFLFEYFSETQRNKGNFPGRFSGRQFSNSRSEMNVSTLELGDSALYLCASSSQGYSGANVLTFGAGSRLTVL.

The CDR3 DNA is TGTGCCAGCAGCTTAGGTGGGGACGGGGAGACCCAGTACTTC. Amino acids: CASSLGGDGETQYF. The chain couples TRBV11-3 to TRBJ2-5; the D call may be TRBD1 or TRBD2 (5 bases each). This CDR3 contains 14 residues. V lost 1 base and J 5 bases, leaving 11 bases between the germline ends. Germline-derived CDR1 and CDR2 are SGHNT and YENEEA.

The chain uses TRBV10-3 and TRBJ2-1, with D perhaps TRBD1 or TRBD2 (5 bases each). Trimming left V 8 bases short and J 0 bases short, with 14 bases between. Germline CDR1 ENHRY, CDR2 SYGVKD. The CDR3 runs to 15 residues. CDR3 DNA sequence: TGTGCCATCCGGGACGCTAAGAGCTCCTACAATGAGCAGTTCTTC. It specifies CAIRDAKSSYNEQFF.

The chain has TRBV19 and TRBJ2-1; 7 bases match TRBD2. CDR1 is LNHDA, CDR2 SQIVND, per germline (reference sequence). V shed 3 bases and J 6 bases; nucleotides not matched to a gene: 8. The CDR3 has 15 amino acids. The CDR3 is CASSMWLAEGNEQFF. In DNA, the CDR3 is TGTGCCAGTAGTATGTGGCTAGCGGAAGGCAATGAGCAGTTCTTC.

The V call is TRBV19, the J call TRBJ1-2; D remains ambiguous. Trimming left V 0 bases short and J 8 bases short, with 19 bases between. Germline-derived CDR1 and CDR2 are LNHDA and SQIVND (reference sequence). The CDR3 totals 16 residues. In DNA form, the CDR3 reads TGTGCCAGTAGTATAGAAAAAAGCGGTTTAAGAGGAGGCTACACCTTC. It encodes CASSIEKSGLRGGYTF.

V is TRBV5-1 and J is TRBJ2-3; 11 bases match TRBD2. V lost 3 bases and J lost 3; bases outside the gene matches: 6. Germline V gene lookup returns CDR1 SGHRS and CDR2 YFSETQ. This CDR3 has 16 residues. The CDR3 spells CASSSILAGVTDTQYF. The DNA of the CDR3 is TGCGCCAGCAGCTCAATACTAGCGGGGGTTACAGATACGCAGTATTTT.

CDR3 protein: CASSQLRPVARRGDTQYF. Here the CDR3 DNA reads TGCGCCAGCAGTCAATTGCGGCCCGTGGCCAGGCGTGGAGATACGCAGTATTTT. This chain connects TRBV23-1 to TRBJ2-3; D gene uncertain. TRBV23-1 is labeled an ORF, and its function is uncertain. The CDR3 sequence is 18 residues long. With 1 base removed from V and 5 bases from J, the gap between germline ends came to 22 bases.

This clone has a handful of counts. In DNA form, the CDR3 reads TGCAGCGTGGTGGGCGACAGGGGCCTCAATCAGCCCCAGCATTTT. Protein: CSVVGDRGLNQPQHF. The rearrangement uses TRBV29-1 and TRBJ1-5; 8 positions match TRBD1. This CDR3 is 15 amino acids long. The V gene end was trimmed by 6 bases and the J gene end by 3 bases; junction bases not matched to a gene: 10. Per the germline V gene, CDR1 is SQVTM and CDR2 is ANQGSEA.

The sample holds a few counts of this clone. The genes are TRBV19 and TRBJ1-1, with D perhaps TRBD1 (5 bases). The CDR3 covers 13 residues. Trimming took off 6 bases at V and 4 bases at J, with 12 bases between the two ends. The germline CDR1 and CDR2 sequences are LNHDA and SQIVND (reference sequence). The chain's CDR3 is CASSQGRATEAFF. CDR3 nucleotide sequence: TGTGCCAGTAGCCAGGGACGGGCCACTGAAGCTTTCTTT.

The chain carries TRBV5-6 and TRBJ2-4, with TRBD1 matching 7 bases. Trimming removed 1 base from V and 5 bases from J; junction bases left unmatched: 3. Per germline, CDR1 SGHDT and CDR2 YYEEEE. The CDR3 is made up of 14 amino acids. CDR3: CASSLRGTENIQYF. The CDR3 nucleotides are TGTGCCAGCAGCTTGAGGGGGACAGAAAACATTCAGTACTTC.

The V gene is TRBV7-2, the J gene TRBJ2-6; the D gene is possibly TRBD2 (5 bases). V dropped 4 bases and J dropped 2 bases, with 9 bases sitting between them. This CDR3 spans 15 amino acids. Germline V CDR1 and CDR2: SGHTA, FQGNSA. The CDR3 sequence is CASSSPGAGANVLTF. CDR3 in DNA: TGTGCCAGCAGCTCTCCCGGGGCTGGGGCCAACGTCCTGACTTTC.

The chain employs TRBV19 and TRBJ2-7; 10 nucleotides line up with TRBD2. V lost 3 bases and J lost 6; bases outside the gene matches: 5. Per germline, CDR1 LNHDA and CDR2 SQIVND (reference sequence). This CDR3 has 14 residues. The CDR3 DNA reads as TGTGCCAGTAGTATGGTCGGGACTAGCGCCGAGCAGTACTTC. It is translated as CASSMVGTSAEQYF. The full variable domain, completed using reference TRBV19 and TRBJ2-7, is DGGITQSPKYLFRKEGQNVTLSCEQNLNHDAMYWYRQDPGQGLRLIYYSQIVNDFQKGDIAEGYSVSREKKESFPLTVTSAQKNPTAFYLCASSMVGTSAEQYFGPGTRLTVT.

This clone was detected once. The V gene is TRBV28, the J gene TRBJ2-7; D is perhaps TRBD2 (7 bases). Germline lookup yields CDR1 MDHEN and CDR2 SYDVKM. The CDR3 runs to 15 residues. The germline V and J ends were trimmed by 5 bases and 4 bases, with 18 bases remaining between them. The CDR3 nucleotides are TGTGCCAGCAGTCCCTCTAGGGGGGGAGGGTACGAGCAGTACTTC. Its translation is CASSPSRGGGYEQYF.

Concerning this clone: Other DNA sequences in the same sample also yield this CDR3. The DNA for the CDR3 is TGCGCCAGCAGCTTGGGGGGGACTAGCGGTTCCTACGAGCAGTACTTC. This translates into CASSLGGTSGSYEQYF. The rearrangement uses TRBV5-1 and TRBJ2-7; 11 nucleotides align to TRBD2. The germline V gene has CDR1 SGHRS and CDR2 YFSETQ. With 0 bases clipped from V and 1 base from J, the junction kept 3 bases outside the gene matches. CDR3 length: 16 residues.

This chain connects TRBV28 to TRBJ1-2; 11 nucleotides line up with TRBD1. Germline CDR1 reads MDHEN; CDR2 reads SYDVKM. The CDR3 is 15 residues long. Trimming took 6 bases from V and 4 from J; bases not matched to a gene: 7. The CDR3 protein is CASSQGDRGGYGYTF. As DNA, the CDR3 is TGTGCCAGCAGCCAAGGGGACAGGGGGGGCTATGGCTACACCTTC.

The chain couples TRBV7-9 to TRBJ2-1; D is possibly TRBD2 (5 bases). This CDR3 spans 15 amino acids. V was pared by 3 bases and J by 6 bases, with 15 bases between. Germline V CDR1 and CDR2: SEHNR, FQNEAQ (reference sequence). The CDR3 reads CASSFGEPGRNEQFF. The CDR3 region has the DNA TGTGCCAGCAGCTTCGGGGAGCCTGGACGCAATGAGCAGTTCTTC.